The 13 T cell receptor beta chains reported below all come from one sample, sequenced in a study of cytomegalovirus exposure and HLA in healthy donors. With 60 Vbeta and 13 Jbeta primers, the PCR was carried out. TCRdb's table, derived via immunoSEQ multiplex PCR, lists solely in-frame clones and lacks some. The sample contains about 120,000 clones, approximately 75% of which appear only once. What was sequenced was PBMCs. The receptors were sampled from a man in his fifties in good health and CMV-seropositive.

This clone appeared a single time. The chain carries TRBV19 and TRBJ1-1; D might be TRBD1 (6 bases). The germline CDR1 and CDR2 sequences are LNHDA and SQIVND (reference sequence). The CDR3 sequence is 13 residues long. V was shortened by 4 bases and J by 5 bases, with 11 bases between the two germline ends. CDR3: CASSRRGATEAFF. The CDR3 nucleotides are TGTGCCAGTAGTAGACGGGGGGCAACTGAAGCTTTCTTT.

The chain links TRBV5-1 to TRBJ1-1; TRBD1 matches 7 bases. The CDR3 covers 14 residues. Germline-derived CDR1 and CDR2 are SGHRS and YFSETQ. Unmatched junction bases numbered 10, after V lost 7 bases and J lost 4 bases. CDR3 sequence: CASVTGAGGTEAFF. CDR3 DNA sequence: TGCGCCAGCGTTACAGGGGCCGGGGGCACTGAAGCTTTCTTT. The whole variable domain, remainder taken from reference TRBV5-1 and TRBJ1-1, is KAGVTQTPRYLIKTRGQQVTLSCSPISGHRSVSWYQQTPGQGLQFLFEYFSETQRNKGNFPGRFSGRQFSNSRSEMNVSTLELGDSALYLCASVTGAGGTEAFFGQGTRLTVV.

V usage is TRBV19 and J usage is TRBJ1-5; 11 nucleotides line up with TRBD1. There are 18 residues in the CDR3. With V trimmed by 6 bases and J by 0 bases, 10 bases remained unmatched. In germline, CDR1 is LNHDA, CDR2 SQIVND (reference sequence). The CDR3 DNA reads TGTGCCAGTAGACGAGGACAGGGGGCCCGTTATAGCAATCAGCCCCAGCATTTT. The encoded protein is CASRRGQGARYSNQPQHF.

The CDR3 here is CASSSGTSGREDTQYF. The CDR3 DNA is TGTGCCAGCAGTTCCGGGACTAGCGGGAGGGAAGATACGCAGTATTTT. The chain employs TRBV27 and TRBJ2-3; TRBD2 matches at 16 bases. The CDR3 consists of 16 residues. Losses at the gene ends were 4 bases for V and 5 bases for J; bases not matched to a gene: 3. Per the germline V gene, CDR1 is MNHEY and CDR2 is SMNVEV (reference sequence).

The chain employs TRBV29-1 and TRBJ2-7; 7 bases are shared with TRBD1. Germline V lookup: CDR1 SQVTM, CDR2 ANQGSEA. Unmatched junction bases numbered 11, after V lost 7 bases and J lost 5 bases. This CDR3 is built from 13 residues. The CDR3, as DNA: TGCAGCGCCAGGGGGATAGAGCACCACGAGCAGTACTTC. It translates to CSARGIEHHEQYF.

This rearrangement joins TRBV10-1 to TRBJ1-1; possibly TRBD1 for D (5 bases). The CDR3 loop spans 13 amino acids. From germline, CDR1 is WNHNN and CDR2 SYGVQD (reference sequence). Trimming pared 4 bases from V and 0 bases from J, leaving 6 bases between. The CDR3 region is CASSGQMNTEAFF. The CDR3 region has the DNA TGCGCCAGCAGTGGACAGATGAACACTGAAGCTTTCTTT.

This clone was picked up a small number of times. The chain employs TRBV6-6 and TRBJ2-7; 8 nucleotides align to TRBD1. The CDR3 is 13 residues long. Germline CDR1 MNHNY, CDR2 SVGAGI (reference sequence). The CDR3 loop reads CATTGTGGDEQYF. The CDR3 coding sequence is TGTGCGACCACGGGGACAGGCGGTGACGAGCAGTACTTC.

The rearrangement uses TRBV5-6 and TRBJ1-4; 7 bases fit TRBD1. The V gene's germline CDR1 is SGHDT and CDR2 YYEEEE. This CDR3 spans 15 amino acids. V shed 2 bases and J 6 bases; nucleotides not matched to a gene: 7. The CDR3 loop reads CASSLKTGSHEKLFF. The CDR3 nucleotides read TGTGCCAGCAGCTTAAAGACAGGGTCACATGAAAAACTGTTTTTT.

The J gene is TRBJ1-1, the V gene TRBV6-1, with D possibly matching TRBD1 (6 bases). In germline, CDR1 is MNHNS, CDR2 SASEGT. The CDR3 has 13 residues. Trimming cost V 8 bases and J 5 bases, with 15 bases left between them. The CDR3 DNA sequence: TGTGCCAGCTACAGGGCGACGGGGACTGAAGCTTTCTTT. This encodes CASYRATGTEAFF.

The gene calls are TRBV10-1 and TRBJ2-4; D is ambiguous. Germline V lookup: CDR1 WNHNN, CDR2 SYGVQD (reference sequence). The V end was cut by 0 bases, the J end by 0 bases, with 9 bases between. CDR3 length: 16 residues. The CDR3: CASSESQRLAKNIQYF. DNA of the CDR3: TGCGCCAGCAGTGAGTCGCAGCGACTAGCCAAAAACATTCAGTACTTC.

This clone has just one count. The chain combines TRBV2 with TRBJ1-5; D remains unclear. This CDR3 is built from 15 residues. Germline CDR1 reads SNHLY; CDR2 reads FYNNEI. V lost 0 bases and J lost 7, with 13 bases in between. CDR3 DNA sequence: TGTGCCAGCAGTGAAGCTGGAGAGGTAGGACAGCCCCAGCATTTT. Amino acid sequence: CASSEAGEVGQPQHF.

The chain couples TRBV7-2 to TRBJ1-1; TRBD1 matches at 7 bases. The CDR3 is made up of 15 amino acids. In germline, CDR1 is SGHTA, CDR2 FQGNSA. V was clipped by 8 bases and J by 3 bases; unmatched bases: 12. CDR3 coding DNA: TGTGCCAGCGGTCGATTCGGACAGGCTTACACTGAAGCTTTCTTT. Residues: CASGRFGQAYTEAFF.

V gene TRBV6-5 combines with J gene TRBJ1-1; 9 bases align to TRBD1. V shed 6 bases, J shed 3 bases, and the junction held 2 bases outside the gene matches. Germline CDR1 MNHEY, CDR2 SVGAGI. The CDR3 runs to 13 residues. In DNA, the CDR3 is TGTGCCAGCAGCTGGGACAGGGACACTGAAGCTTTCTTT. Encoded protein: CASSWDRDTEAFF.